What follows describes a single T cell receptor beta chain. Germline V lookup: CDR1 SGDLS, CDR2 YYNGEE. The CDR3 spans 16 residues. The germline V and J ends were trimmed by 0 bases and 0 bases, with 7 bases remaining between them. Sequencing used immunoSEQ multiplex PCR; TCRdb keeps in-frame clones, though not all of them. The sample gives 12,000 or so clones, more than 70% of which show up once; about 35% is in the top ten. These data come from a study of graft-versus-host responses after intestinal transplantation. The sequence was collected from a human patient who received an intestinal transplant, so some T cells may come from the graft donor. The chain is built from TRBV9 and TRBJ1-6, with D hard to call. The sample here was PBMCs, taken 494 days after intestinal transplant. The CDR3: CASSVGVSSYNSPLHF. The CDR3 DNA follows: TGTGCCAGCAGCGTAGGAGTGAGCTCCTATAATTCACCCCTCCACTTT.